The 28 T cell receptor beta chains listed next were all sequenced from one sample in a study of cytomegalovirus exposure and HLA in healthy donors. 13 Jbeta primers and 60 Vbeta primers were used for the PCR. Clones were sequenced by immunoSEQ multiplex PCR, and TCRdb holds only the in-frame ones, with some missing. The table records under 150,000 clones, more than 65% of them present only once. Sequencing was performed on PBMCs. These receptors originate from a woman aged 55-70 years in good health and CMV-seropositive.

The CDR3 DNA reads TGTGCCTCCCCGGGGACTAGCGGGGGTGAGCAGTTCTTC. Amino acids: CASPGTSGGEQFF. The rearrangement links TRBV7-9 to TRBJ2-1, with 14 bases that match TRBD2. This CDR3 has 13 amino acids. Germline V gene sequence: CDR1 SEHNR, CDR2 FQNEAQ (reference sequence). J gave up 9 bases and V 11 bases, and 6 bases lay outside the gene matches.

This chain connects TRBV2 to TRBJ2-7; 7 bases fit TRBD1. The CDR3 contains 15 residues. V gave up 4 bases and J gave up 5 bases; unmatched junction bases: 11. Looked up from germline, CDR1 is SNHLY and CDR2 is FYNNEI. The DNA for the CDR3 is TGTGCCAGCAGTGGGGGGTTGACAGGGTGGAACGAGCAGTACTTC. Translating it yields CASSGGLTGWNEQYF.

This clone was observed a few times. This chain joins TRBV9 and TRBJ1-1, with 7 bases that match TRBD1. The trim removed 3 bases at V and 6 bases at J, leaving 8 bases unmatched. CDR1 and CDR2 (germline): SGDLS, YYNGEE. CDR3 size: 14 residues. The CDR3 DNA is TGTGCCAGCAGCGGATTGCAGGGGGGCGCTGAAGCTTTCTTT. Protein: CASSGLQGGAEAFF.

The J gene is TRBJ2-7, the V gene TRBV9; D not certain. V was clipped by 0 bases and J by 1 base, with 11 bases between them. Germline loops: CDR1 SGDLS, CDR2 YYNGEE. The CDR3 has 15 amino acids. CDR3 DNA sequence: TGTGCCAGCAGCGTAGGGCAGGCGTGGTCCTACGAGCAGTACTTC. It translates to CASSVGQAWSYEQYF.

This sequence joins TRBV19 and TRBJ2-3; possible D gene TRBD2, 5 bases. The CDR3 consists of 17 residues. Germline loops: CDR1 LNHDA, CDR2 SQIVND (reference sequence). Trimming pared 6 bases from V and 0 bases from J, leaving 19 bases between. CDR3 nucleotides: TGTGCCAGTAGCTCGAGAGGGCCGACGCTCAGCACAGATACGCAGTATTTT. This gives the protein CASSSRGPTLSTDTQYF. The full variable domain, rest sourced from reference TRBV19 and TRBJ2-3, is DGGITQSPKYLFRKEGQNVTLSCEQNLNHDAMYWYRQDPGQGLRLIYYSQIVNDFQKGDIAEGYSVSREKKESFPLTVTSAQKNPTAFYLCASSSRGPTLSTDTQYFGPGTRLTVL.

This chain connects TRBV5-5 to TRBJ2-5; 8 bases fit TRBD1. From germline, CDR1 is SGHKS and CDR2 YYEKEE (reference sequence). Trimming at V came to 2 bases and at J to 4 bases, leaving 7 bases not matched to a gene. CDR3 length equals 15 residues. CDR3 coding DNA: TGTGCCAGCAGCTTTACCCAGGGGGCCCCAGAGACCCAGTACTTC. It is translated as CASSFTQGAPETQYF.

The rearrangement uses TRBV13 and TRBJ2-7; 9 bases are shared with TRBD2. V gave up 0 bases and J gave up 2 bases; unmatched junction bases: 8. Germline V gene lookup returns CDR1 PRHDT and CDR2 FYEKMQ (reference sequence). This CDR3 contains 17 residues. CDR3 DNA sequence: TGTGCCAGCAGCTTAGGCTCCTGGGCGGGGGGGGCCTACGAGCAGTACTTC. Translating gives CASSLGSWAGGAYEQYF.

The V gene is TRBV19, the J gene TRBJ1-5; no definite D call. This CDR3 is 15 amino acids long. The V and J ends lost 4 bases and 4 bases respectively, with 14 bases between them. Germline-derived CDR1 and CDR2 are LNHDA and SQIVND (reference sequence). The CDR3 nucleotides are TGTGCCAGTAGTAAGGAGGGTTGGAGAAATCAGCCCCAGCATTTT. Protein: CASSKEGWRNQPQHF.

This sequence joins TRBV12-5 and TRBJ2-7; 9 bases match TRBD1. The length of the CDR3 is 17 residues. Trimming removed 1 base from V and 2 bases from J; junction bases left unmatched: 9. Germline CDR1 is LGHNT and CDR2 is FRNRAP. Here the CDR3 reads CASGLALPGQGAYEQYF. The CDR3 nucleotides read TGTGCTAGTGGTTTGGCTTTACCGGGACAGGGCGCCTACGAGCAGTACTTC.

The genes are TRBV18 and TRBJ2-5, with 9 bases that match TRBD2. The germline CDR1 and CDR2 sequences are KGHSH and LQKENI. V trimming: 3 bases; J trimming: 0 bases; junction bases outside the gene matches: 5. The CDR3 spans 16 residues. The CDR3 DNA reads TGTGCCAGCTCACCCCGGGCGGGGGGGAACCAAGAGACCCAGTACTTC. Protein sequence: CASSPRAGGNQETQYF.

The chain carries TRBV10-3 and TRBJ1-6, with D tentatively TRBD1 (6 bases). This CDR3 is built from 15 residues. Germline V gives CDR1 ENHRY, CDR2 SYGVKD. Trimming took 3 bases from V and 0 from J, leaving 6 bases between them. CDR3 residues: CAISDRGSYNSPLHF. CDR3 sequence (DNA): TGTGCCATCAGTGACAGGGGCTCCTATAATTCACCCCTCCACTTT.

The chain links TRBV5-1 to TRBJ1-5, with D unresolved. CDR1 is SGHRS, CDR2 YFSETQ, per germline. CDR3 length: 14 amino acids. V lost 2 bases to trimming and J lost 2 bases, with 8 bases between them. The CDR3 sequence: CASSLVAGNQPQHF. In DNA, the CDR3 is TGCGCCAGCAGCTTAGTGGCAGGCAATCAGCCCCAGCATTTT.

The chain is built from TRBV7-8 and TRBJ2-7; unclear D gene. V lost 1 base to trimming and J lost 1 base, with 8 bases between them. Looked up from germline, CDR1 is SGHVS and CDR2 is FQNEAQ. This CDR3 region has 14 residues. Here the CDR3 DNA reads TGTGCCAGCAGCTTAGGGGCTGATTCCTACGAGCAGTACTTC. Protein sequence: CASSLGADSYEQYF.

Remarks on this clone: Germline is not matched at one junction end, which may reflect a read error. This chain connects TRBV9 to TRBJ1-2, with 7 bases aligning to TRBD1. This CDR3 spans 15 amino acids. CDR1 and CDR2 (germline): SGDLS, YYNGEE. The CDR3 DNA sequence: TGTGCCAGCAGCACCTTGACAGGGATCAACTACGGCTACACCTTC. Encoded protein: CASSTLTGINYGYTF.

This chain uses TRBV11-2 with TRBJ2-7; 7 bases map to TRBD1. Losses at the gene ends were 6 bases for V and 2 bases for J; bases not matched to a gene: 10. From germline, CDR1 is SGHAT and CDR2 FQNNGV. The CDR3 has 15 amino acids. The CDR3: CASSSLTGFTYEQYF. The CDR3 bases are TGTGCCAGCAGTTCACTGACAGGGTTCACCTACGAGCAGTACTTC.

Regarding this clone: A read error may produce the germline difference seen at one junction end. This rearrangement joins TRBV7-9 to TRBJ1-1, with 10 bases lining up with TRBD1. Germline V gene sequence: CDR1 SEHNR, CDR2 FQNEAQ (reference sequence). The CDR3 loop spans 15 amino acids. In DNA form, the CDR3 reads TGTTCCAGCAGCCCTGGACAGGGGGAAAACACTGAAGCTTTCTTT. Its translation is CSSSPGQGENTEAFF. Looking up the rest from reference TRBV7-9 and TRBJ1-1 gives the full variable domain: DTGVSQNPRHKITKRGQNVTFRCDPISEHNRLYWYRQTLGQGPEFLTYFQNEAQLEKSRLLSDRFSAERPKGSFSTLEIQRTEQGDSAMYLCSSSPGQGENTEAFFGQGTRLTVV.

The chain joins TRBV6-6 to TRBJ1-4; 7 bases map to TRBD1. There are 15 residues in the CDR3. V dropped 6 bases and J dropped 8; count of bases not matched to a gene: 12. The germline CDR1 and CDR2 sequences are MNHNY and SVGAGI (reference sequence). As DNA, the CDR3 is TGTGCCAGCAGAAACGACAGGGCGGGGGGGGAAAAACTGTTTTTT. This codes for CASRNDRAGGEKLFF.

This clone was recorded a few times. This chain connects TRBV4-1 to TRBJ2-7; 13 nucleotides align to TRBD2. Germline trimming cut 2 bases from V and 2 bases from J; bases unmatched to any gene: 3. The germline CDR1 and CDR2 sequences are MGHRA and YSYEKL. The CDR3 length is 16 residues. CDR3 coding DNA: TGCGCCAGCAGCCAACCTACTAGCGGGGGGGCCTACGAGCAGTACTTC. Its protein product is CASSQPTSGGAYEQYF.

The rearrangement joins TRBV4-1 to TRBJ1-1; D is perhaps TRBD1 (6 bases). This CDR3 is 17 amino acids long. Germline CDR1 reads MGHRA; CDR2 reads YSYEKL. V lost 0 bases and J 1 base, leaving 15 bases between the germline ends. The CDR3 DNA follows: TGCGCCAGCAGCCAAGATACTTGGGTAGGGGGGAACACTGAAGCTTTCTTT. Encoded protein: CASSQDTWVGGNTEAFF.

V is TRBV7-8 and J is TRBJ1-5, with no clear D. There are 16 residues in the CDR3. V gave up 3 bases and J gave up 0 bases, with 12 bases separating them. The germline CDR1 and CDR2 sequences are SGHVS and FQNEAQ. As DNA, the CDR3 is TGTGCCAGCAGCTTCGGCAGGCCCTATAGCAATCAGCCCCAGCATTTT. This encodes CASSFGRPYSNQPQHF.

The rearrangement links TRBV19 to TRBJ2-7; TRBD1 is a possible D gene (5 bases). Germline assignment: CDR1 LNHDA and CDR2 SQIVND (reference sequence). The CDR3 consists of 14 residues. V was shortened by 3 bases and J by 2 bases, with 11 bases between the two germline ends. CDR3 in DNA: TGTGCCAGTAGTATTCGCGACAGAGCCTACGAGCAGTACTTC. Encoded protein: CASSIRDRAYEQYF. The full variable domain, in which reference TRBV19 and TRBJ2-7 provide the parts outside the CDR3, is DGGITQSPKYLFRKEGQNVTLSCEQNLNHDAMYWYRQDPGQGLRLIYYSQIVNDFQKGDIAEGYSVSREKKESFPLTVTSAQKNPTAFYLCASSIRDRAYEQYFGPGTRLTVT.

This clone was counted between two and nine times. The chain is built from TRBV9 and TRBJ2-1; maybe TRBD1 (6 bases). Germline V gene lookup returns CDR1 SGDLS and CDR2 YYNGEE. Trimming took 2 bases from V and 7 from J, leaving 10 bases between them. This CDR3 has 13 residues. The CDR3 spells CASSVPGENEQFF. The CDR3 nucleotides are TGTGCCAGCAGCGTTCCAGGGGAAAATGAGCAGTTCTTC.

J is TRBJ1-2 and V is TRBV21-1. TRBV21-1 counts as a pseudogene. The CDR3 is 13 amino acids. The CDR3 nucleotides read TGTGCCAGCAGCAAACGCCGAGGAGTCGGCTACACCTTC. This sequence encodes CASSKRRGVGYTF.

The chain is built from TRBV9 and TRBJ2-5, with 10 bases that match TRBD2. Germline CDR1 reads SGDLS; CDR2 reads YYNGEE. CDR3 size: 14 residues. V shed 0 bases, J shed 8 bases, and the junction held 4 bases outside the gene matches. CDR3 DNA sequence: TGTGCCAGCAGCGTAGGTAGCGGGGGGTCTACCCAGTACTTC. Protein product: CASSVGSGGSTQYF.

V and J are TRBV5-1 and TRBJ1-1; D is possibly TRBD1 (5 bases). The V end lost 5 bases, the J end lost 4 bases, and 12 bases lay between the germline ends. Germline loops: CDR1 SGHRS, CDR2 YFSETQ. The CDR3 extends over 13 amino acids. The CDR3 loop is CASSGGVTTEAFF. CDR3 sequence (DNA): TGCGCCAGCAGTGGGGGGGTGACCACTGAAGCTTTCTTT.

This sequence joins TRBV6-1 and TRBJ2-2; tentatively, D is TRBD1 (5 bases). Germline loops: CDR1 MNHNS, CDR2 SASEGT. Between the trimmed V and J ends, which lost 3 bases and 0 bases, there was a span of 11 bases. This CDR3 has 16 residues. The DNA of the CDR3 is TGTGCCAGCAGTGAGCAGGGTGGGACGAACACCGGGGAGCTGTTTTTT. Amino acids: CASSEQGGTNTGELFF.

There are a few counts of this clone. V usage is TRBV4-2 and J usage is TRBJ2-2; 8 bases match TRBD1. After removal of 1 base from V and 5 bases from J, the junction contained 3 bases not matched to a gene. The length of the CDR3 is 15 residues. Germline CDR1 LGHNA, CDR2 YNFKEQ. DNA for the CDR3: TGTGCCAGCAGCCAAGGGACAGGGCGGACCGGGGAGCTGTTTTTT. Translation gives CASSQGTGRTGELFF.

The chain combines TRBV19 with TRBJ2-1, with 7 bases matching TRBD1. Per the germline V gene, CDR1 is LNHDA and CDR2 is SQIVND (reference sequence). The CDR3 is 14 amino acids. V trimming: 4 bases; J trimming: 4 bases; junction bases outside the gene matches: 4. The CDR3, as DNA: TGTGCCAGTAGTAGGGGACAGCTATACAATGAGCAGTTCTTC. The encoded protein is CASSRGQLYNEQFF.